What follows are 14 T cell receptor beta chains derived from one specimen sequenced in a study of blood T cells in healthy people across ages. Alongside a J-beta primer mix, a sample-barcoded 5' primer served in a second PCR lasting about 6 to 11 cycles. TCRdb re-analysed the 5' RACE reads in MiXCR, keeping a single row per CDR3 protein. The top ten hold roughly 19% of the sample, which has under 800,000 distinct CDR3 sequences, roughly 47% seen once. Sample: blood. The receptor set was obtained from an older woman in good health.

The chain links TRBV11-2 to TRBJ2-5; perhaps D is TRBD1 or TRBD2 (6 bases each). The length of the CDR3 is 16 residues. V gave up 5 bases and J gave up 1 base, with 17 bases separating them. The germline V gene encodes CDR1 SGHAT and CDR2 FQNNGV. The CDR3 protein is CASSPLGGHVQETQYF. For the CDR3, the DNA is TGTGCCAGCAGCCCGCTCGGGGGACACGTCCAAGAGACCCAGTACTTC.

This chain links TRBV27 with TRBJ2-3; 12 nucleotides agree with TRBD2. Germline CDR1 reads MNHEY; CDR2 reads SMNVEV (reference sequence). This CDR3 is built from 19 residues. Trimming removed 5 bases from V and 3 bases from J; junction bases left unmatched: 15. The CDR3 coding sequence is TGTGCCAGCAGTCTCGGGACTAGCGGGCCCCGGGGGGAAACAGATACGCAGTATTTT. This sequence encodes CASSLGTSGPRGETDTQYF.

The rearrangement uses TRBV11-2 and TRBJ2-6, with D perhaps matching TRBD2 (7 bases). Trimming pared 1 base from V and 0 bases from J, leaving 16 bases between. This CDR3 region has 19 residues. Germline CDR1 reads SGHAT; CDR2 reads FQNNGV. The CDR3 is CASSLGGGSQPSGANVLTF. Here the CDR3 DNA reads TGTGCCAGCAGCTTAGGGGGGGGCAGTCAACCCTCTGGGGCCAACGTCCTGACTTTC.

The rearrangement joins TRBV10-3 to TRBJ2-3; TRBD2 aligns across 10 bases. The germline gives CDR1 ENHRY, CDR2 SYGVKD. After removal of 4 bases from V and 4 bases from J, the junction contained 8 bases not matched to a gene. The CDR3 loop spans 16 amino acids. The DNA for the CDR3 is TGTGCCATCAGTGTGTCGGCTAGCGGGAGCCCAGATACGCAGTATTTT. This encodes CAISVSASGSPDTQYF.

The gene calls are TRBV7-3 and TRBJ2-7, with 11 bases that match TRBD1. V was pared by 5 bases and J by 2 bases, with 5 bases of the junction left unmatched. Germline loops: CDR1 SGHTA, CDR2 FQGTGA. CDR3 length: 15 residues. CDR3: CASSIGQGATYEQYF. In nucleotides, the CDR3 is TGTGCCAGCAGCATCGGACAGGGGGCCACCTACGAGCAGTACTTC.

The rearrangement joins TRBV6-5 to TRBJ2-1; tentatively, D is TRBD2 (6 bases). CDR3 length: 17 residues. The V gene's germline CDR1 is MNHEY and CDR2 SVGAGI. Trimming took 2 bases from V and 7 from J, leaving 21 bases between them. CDR3 region: CASSYGLARGPSNEQFF. The CDR3 DNA is TGTGCCAGCAGTTACGGTCTAGCGAGAGGGCCCTCGAATGAGCAGTTCTTC.

This sequence joins TRBV3-1 and TRBJ1-1; unclear D gene. Germline CDR1 is LGHDT and CDR2 is YNNKEL (reference sequence). The CDR3 is 13 amino acids. Trimming removed 4 bases at V and 4 bases at J, with 10 bases between. The CDR3 sequence is CASSRHEGTEAFF. The CDR3 coding sequence is TGTGCCAGCAGCCGACACGAGGGCACTGAAGCTTTCTTT.

The table lists this clonotype with many counts. V and J are TRBV4-2 and TRBJ2-5; 14 positions match TRBD2. CDR3 size: 17 residues. CDR1 and CDR2 (germline): LGHNA, YNFKEQ. Trimming removed 4 bases from V and 1 base from J; junction bases left unmatched: 5. The DNA of the CDR3 is TGTGCCAGCAGCCCAGGGACTAGCGGGGGATTCCAAGAGACCCAGTACTTC. Amino acid sequence: CASSPGTSGGFQETQYF.

The V gene is TRBV14, the J gene TRBJ2-1, with 13 bases lining up with TRBD2. The V segment lost 4 bases and the J segment 6 bases; nucleotides outside the gene matches: 12. The V gene's germline CDR1 is SGHDN and CDR2 FVKESK. The length of the CDR3 is 18 residues. DNA of the CDR3: TGTGCCAGCAGCCTCGGACTAGCGGGAGTTAGACAATTCAATGAGCAGTTCTTC. Translating gives CASSLGLAGVRQFNEQFF. Drawing the rest from reference TRBV14 and TRBJ2-1, the complete variable domain is EAGVTQFPSHSVIEKGQTVTLRCDPISGHDNLYWYRRVMGKEIKFLLHFVKESKQDESGMPNNRFLAERTGGTYSTLKVQPAELEDSGVYFCASSLGLAGVRQFNEQFFGPGTRLTVL.

DNA of the CDR3: TGTGCCAGCAGCTTGGGCAGGGGCCCTTTAGAAAAACTGTTTTTT. This encodes CASSLGRGPLEKLFF. V is TRBV7-9 and J is TRBJ1-4; possible D gene TRBD1, 6 bases. V was shortened by 3 bases and J by 8 bases, with 16 bases between the two germline ends. The CDR3 is 15 amino acids. Per the germline V gene, CDR1 is SEHNR and CDR2 is FQNEAQ (reference sequence).

This clonotype turned up a few times. The junction does not match germline at one end; this may be a read error. This rearrangement joins TRBV20-1 to TRBJ2-1; 8 nucleotides line up with TRBD2. The CDR3 extends over 14 amino acids. Germline V gene lookup returns CDR1 DFQATT and CDR2 SNEGSKA (reference sequence). For the CDR3, the DNA is TGCAGTGCTAGGTTCCAGCGGGGGAACAAGGAGCAGTTCTTC. Amino acids: CSARFQRGNKEQFF.

The gene calls are TRBV11-2 and TRBJ2-7; 7 positions agree with TRBD2. The CDR3 is made up of 15 amino acids. Germline values: CDR1 SGHAT, CDR2 FQNNGV. The ends lost 0 bases at V and 6 bases at J; junction bases unmatched: 8. CDR3 residues: CASSLDGGKRLEQYF. Written as DNA, the CDR3 is TGTGCCAGCAGCTTAGACGGGGGGAAGAGGCTCGAGCAGTACTTC.

At least ten counts were recorded for this clonotype. The chain recombines TRBV3-1 with TRBJ2-7; no firm D call. CDR3 size: 12 residues. V lost 4 bases and J 4 bases, leaving 8 bases between the germline ends. From germline, CDR1 is LGHDT and CDR2 YNNKEL (reference sequence). For the CDR3, the DNA is TGTGCCAGCAGCCGATACGAGTACGAGCAGTACTTC. As protein: CASSRYEYEQYF.

This clonotype is hyperexpanded (1% or more) by share. The rearrangement joins TRBV6-6 to TRBJ1-2; TRBD1 agrees at 9 bases. Germline assignment: CDR1 MNHNY and CDR2 SVGAGI (reference sequence). CDR3 length: 13 amino acids. V lost 6 bases, J lost 5 bases, and 4 bases stayed unmatched. CDR3: CASRGDRVYGYTF. The CDR3, as DNA: TGTGCCAGCAGGGGGGACAGGGTTTATGGCTACACCTTC.